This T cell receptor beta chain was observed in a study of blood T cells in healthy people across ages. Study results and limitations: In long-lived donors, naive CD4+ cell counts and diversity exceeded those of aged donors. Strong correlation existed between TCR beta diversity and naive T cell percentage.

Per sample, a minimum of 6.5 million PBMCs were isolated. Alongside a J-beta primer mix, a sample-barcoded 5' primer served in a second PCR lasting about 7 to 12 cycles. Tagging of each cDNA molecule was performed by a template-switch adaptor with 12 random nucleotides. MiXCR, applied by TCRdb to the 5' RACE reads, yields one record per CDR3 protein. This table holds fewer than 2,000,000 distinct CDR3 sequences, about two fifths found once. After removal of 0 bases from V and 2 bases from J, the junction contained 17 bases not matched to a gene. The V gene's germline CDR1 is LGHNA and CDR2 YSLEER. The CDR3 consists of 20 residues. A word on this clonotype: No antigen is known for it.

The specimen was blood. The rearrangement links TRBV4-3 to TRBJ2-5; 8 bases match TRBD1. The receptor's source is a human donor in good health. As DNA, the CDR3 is TGCGCCAGCAGCCAAGAATCACTCGCTCCGGACAGGGTCGGTCAAGAGACCCAGTACTTC. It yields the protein CASSQESLAPDRVGQETQYF.